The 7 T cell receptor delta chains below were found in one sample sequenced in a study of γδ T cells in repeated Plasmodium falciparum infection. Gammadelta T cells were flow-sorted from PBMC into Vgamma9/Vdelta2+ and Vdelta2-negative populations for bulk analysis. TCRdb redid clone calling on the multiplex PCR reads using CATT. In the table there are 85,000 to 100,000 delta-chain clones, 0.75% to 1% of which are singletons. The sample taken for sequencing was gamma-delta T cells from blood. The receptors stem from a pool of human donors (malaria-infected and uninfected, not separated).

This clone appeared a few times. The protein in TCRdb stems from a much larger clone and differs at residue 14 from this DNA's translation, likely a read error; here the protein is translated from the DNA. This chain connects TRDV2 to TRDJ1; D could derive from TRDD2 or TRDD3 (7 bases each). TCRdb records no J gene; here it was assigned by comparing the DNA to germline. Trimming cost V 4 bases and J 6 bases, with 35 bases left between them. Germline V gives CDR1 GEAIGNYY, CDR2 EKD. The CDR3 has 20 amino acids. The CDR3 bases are TGTGCCTGTGATAGAATTCCTACGGGGGATTCCGAACATGCGAGGAATAAACTCATCTTT. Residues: CACDRIPTGDSEHARNKLIF.

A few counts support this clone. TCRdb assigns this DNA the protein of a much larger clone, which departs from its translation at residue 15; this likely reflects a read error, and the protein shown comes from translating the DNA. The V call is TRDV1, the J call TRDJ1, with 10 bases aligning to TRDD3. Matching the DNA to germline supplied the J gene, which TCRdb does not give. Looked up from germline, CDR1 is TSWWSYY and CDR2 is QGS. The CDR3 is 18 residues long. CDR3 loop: CAYASPLGDSRCTDRLIF. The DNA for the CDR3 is TGTGCTTACGCAAGTCCCCTGGGGGATAGCCGGTGCACCGATAGACTCATCTTT.

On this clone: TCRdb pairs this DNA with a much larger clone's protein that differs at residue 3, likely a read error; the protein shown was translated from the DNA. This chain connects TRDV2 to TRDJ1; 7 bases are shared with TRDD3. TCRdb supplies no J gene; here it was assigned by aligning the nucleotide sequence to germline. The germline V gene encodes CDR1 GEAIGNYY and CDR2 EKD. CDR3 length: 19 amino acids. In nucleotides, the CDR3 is TGTGCCTATGACACCGTTTCCCCTGGGGGGGGCCAGTACACCGATAAACTCATCTTT. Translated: CAYDTVSPGGGQYTDKLIF.

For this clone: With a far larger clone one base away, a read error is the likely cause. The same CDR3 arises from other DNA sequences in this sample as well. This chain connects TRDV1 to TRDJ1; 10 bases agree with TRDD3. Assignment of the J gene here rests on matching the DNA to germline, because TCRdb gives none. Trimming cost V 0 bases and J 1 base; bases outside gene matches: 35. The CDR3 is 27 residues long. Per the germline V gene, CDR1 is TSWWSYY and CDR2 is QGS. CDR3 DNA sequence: TGTGCTCTTGGGGAACTATTTAAGAGTATCGCTACTGTGAGGGGTAATACTGGGGGATCAGGCACCGATAAACTCATCTTT. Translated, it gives CALGELFKSIATVRGNTGGSGTDKLIF.

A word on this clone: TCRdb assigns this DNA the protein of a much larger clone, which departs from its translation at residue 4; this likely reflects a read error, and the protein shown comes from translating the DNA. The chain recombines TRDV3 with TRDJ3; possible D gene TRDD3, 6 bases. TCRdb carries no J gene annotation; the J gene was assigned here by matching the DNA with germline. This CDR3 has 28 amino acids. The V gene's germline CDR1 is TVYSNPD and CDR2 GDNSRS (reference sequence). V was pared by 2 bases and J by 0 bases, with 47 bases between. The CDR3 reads CAFGPNPPDGKAIWGWVGCSWDTRQMFF. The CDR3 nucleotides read TGTGCCTTTGGGCCTAACCCACCAGACGGAAAAGCAATCTGGGGATGGGTGGGCTGCTCCTGGGACACCCGACAGATGTTTTTC.

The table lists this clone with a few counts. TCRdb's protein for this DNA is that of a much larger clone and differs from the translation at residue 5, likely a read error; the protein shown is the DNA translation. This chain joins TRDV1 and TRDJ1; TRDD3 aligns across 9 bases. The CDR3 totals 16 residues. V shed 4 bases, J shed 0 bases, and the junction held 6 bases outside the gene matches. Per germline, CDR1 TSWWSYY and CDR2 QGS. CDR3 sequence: CALGGLGGIHTDKLIF. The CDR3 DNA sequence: TGTGCTCTTGGGGGACTAGGGGGGATACACACCGATAAACTCATCTTT.

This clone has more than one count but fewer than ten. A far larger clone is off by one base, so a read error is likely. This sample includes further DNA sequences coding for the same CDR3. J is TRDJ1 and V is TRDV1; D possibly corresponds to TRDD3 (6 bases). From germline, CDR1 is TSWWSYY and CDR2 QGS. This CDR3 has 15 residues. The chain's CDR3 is CALGYPGYLVDKLIF. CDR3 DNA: TGCGCTCTTGGTTACCCAGGATACCTGGTCGATAAACTCATCTTT.